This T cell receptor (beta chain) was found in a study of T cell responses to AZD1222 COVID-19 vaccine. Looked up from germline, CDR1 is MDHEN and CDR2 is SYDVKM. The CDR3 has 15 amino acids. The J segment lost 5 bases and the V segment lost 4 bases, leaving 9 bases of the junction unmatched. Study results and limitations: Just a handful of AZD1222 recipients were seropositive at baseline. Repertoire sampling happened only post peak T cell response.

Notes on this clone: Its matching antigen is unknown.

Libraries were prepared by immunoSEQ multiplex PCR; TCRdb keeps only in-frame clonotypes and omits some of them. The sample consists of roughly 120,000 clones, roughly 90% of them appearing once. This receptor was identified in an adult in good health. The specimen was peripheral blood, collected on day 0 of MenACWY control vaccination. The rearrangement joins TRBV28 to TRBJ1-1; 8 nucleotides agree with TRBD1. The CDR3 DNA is TGTGCCAGCAGTTCAGGGGGCTCCCGACCTACTGAAGCTTTCTTT. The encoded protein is CASSSGGSRPTEAFF.